The rows below give T cell receptor beta chains drawn from one sample of a study of blood T cell repertoires in COVID-19. Profiling relied on immunoSEQ multiplex PCR, and the TCRdb table lists in-frame clones only, not all of them. The profile covers about 280,000 clones, with 65% to 90% appearing a single time and 13% taken by the ten largest. Sequenced material: peripheral blood. The origin of the receptors is a human donor in a cohort sampled during active COVID-19. Each CDR3 is given with its conserved first and last residue. D genes are given only for firm matches. Not all rows give a size; the values are once, few, many and, for expanded clones, a class.

v_gene	j_gene	abundance	len	d_gene	CDR3aa	CDR3nt
TRBV19	TRBJ2-5	NA	14	NA	CASSMEGREETQYF	TGTGCCAGTAGTATGGAGGGGAGAGAGGAGACCCAGTACTTC
TRBV27	TRBJ1-1	many	14	TRBD1	CASSQTLDRVEAFF	TGTGCCAGCAGTCAGACCCTAGACAGGGTTGAAGCTTTCTTT
TRBV7-9	TRBJ2-5	once	14	TRBD1	CASSPGTGWETQYF	TGTGCCAGCAGTCCGGGGACAGGGTGGGAGACCCAGTACTTC
TRBV18	TRBJ2-6	NA	17	TRBD1	CASSPGTAFSGANVLTF	TGTGCCAGCTCACCCGGGACAGCATTCTCTGGGGCCAACGTCCTGACTTTC
TRBV19	TRBJ1-5	NA	13	NA	CASGGTSNQPQHF	TGTGCCAGTGGAGGGACTAGCAATCAGCCCCAGCATTTT
TRBV5-1	TRBJ2-3	NA	14	TRBD2	CASSLVAGKHTQYF	TGCGCCAGCAGCTTGGTAGCGGGAAAACATACGCAGTATTTT
TRBV27	TRBJ2-1	NA	15	TRBD2	CASRTSGRGRNEQFF	TGTGCCAGCCGGACTAGCGGGAGGGGAAGGAATGAGCAGTTCTTC
TRBV6-5	TRBJ1-2	NA	14	NA	CASTRGDASYGYTF	TGTGCCAGCACCAGGGGAGACGCAAGCTATGGCTACACCTTC
TRBV6-5	TRBJ2-1	NA	15	TRBD2	CAAYPGLATYNEQFF	TGTGCCGCCTATCCGGGACTAGCGACATACAATGAGCAGTTCTTC
TRBV7-8	TRBJ2-2	NA	16	NA	CASSSQGSLNTGELFF	TGTGCCAGCAGCTCGCAGGGGAGCCTCAACACCGGGGAGCTGTTTTTT
TRBV7-3	TRBJ2-2	NA	16	TRBD1	CASSRTGGGHTGELFF	TGTGCCAGCAGCCGCACAGGGGGCGGTCACACCGGGGAGCTGTTTTTT
TRBV7-2	TRBJ2-1	NA	16	TRBD2	CAIPRGPGLARDEQFF	TGTGCCATTCCACGTGGGCCGGGACTAGCTAGGGATGAGCAGTTCTTC
TRBV18	TRBJ1-1	NA	13	NA	CASSSHKNTEAFF	TGTGCCAGCTCATCACACAAGAACACTGAAGCTTTCTTT
TRBV5-4	TRBJ2-3	NA	15	TRBD2	CASSLAGTYTDTQYF	TGTGCCAGCAGCTTAGCGGGGACCTACACAGATACGCAGTATTTT
TRBV27	TRBJ1-6	NA	12	TRBD1	CASSRGQSPLHF	TGTGCCAGCAGCAGGGGGCAATCACCCCTCCACTTT
TRBV5-1	TRBJ2-1	NA	16	TRBD2	CASSGGSGIPNNEQFF	TGCGCCAGCAGCGGGGGTAGCGGGATTCCTAACAATGAGCAGTTCTTC
TRBV19	TRBJ2-1	NA	14	TRBD1	CASSTWDSHNEQFF	TGTGCCAGTAGTACTTGGGACAGTCACAATGAGCAGTTCTTC
TRBV7-2	TRBJ1-2	NA	15	NA	CASSFAPQANYGYTF	TGTGCCAGCAGCTTCGCCCCACAGGCTAACTATGGCTACACCTTC
TRBV19	TRBJ2-5	NA	17	NA	CASSIGLSDGSLETQYF	TGTGCCAGTAGTATAGGACTATCCGATGGGTCCTTGGAGACCCAGTACTTC
TRBV29-1	TRBJ2-7	NA	13	TRBD2	CSVESPGGYEQYF	TGCAGCGTTGAATCGCCGGGGGGCTACGAGCAGTACTTC
TRBV27	TRBJ2-5	NA	13	TRBD2	CASSFGGGETQYF	TGTGCCAGCAGTTTCGGGGGAGGGGAGACCCAGTACTTC
TRBV5-1	TRBJ2-3	NA	15	NA	CASSLGRGNTDTQYF	TGCGCCAGCAGCTTGGGTCGGGGGAACACAGATACGCAGTATTTT
TRBV19	TRBJ1-5	NA	13	NA	CASRLGQRQPQHF	TGTGCCAGTAGGCTCGGACAAAGGCAGCCCCAGCATTTT
TRBV4-2	TRBJ1-2	once	11	NA	CASSQERGYTF	TGTGCCAGCAGCCAAGAGAGAGGCTACACCTTC
TRBV27	TRBJ2-7	once	14	TRBD1	CASSRDRITYEQYF	TGTGCCAGCAGCCGGGACAGAATTACCTACGAGCAGTACTTC
TRBV3-1/TRBV3-2	TRBJ2-7	NA	15	NA	CASSQVSQANYEQYF	TGTGCCAGCAGCCAAGTGAGCCAGGCTAACTACGAGCAGTACTTC
TRBV5-4	TRBJ2-1	NA	12	TRBD2	CASRGLDNEQFF	TGTGCCAGCAGAGGACTAGACAATGAGCAGTTCTTC
TRBV6-5	TRBJ2-2	few	14	TRBD2	CASSYSQRDTELFF	TGTGCCAGCAGTTACTCACAGCGGGATACGGAGCTGTTTTTT
TRBV19	TRBJ1-2	NA	16	TRBD1	CASIPRDRVYRDGYTF	TGTGCCAGTATCCCCCGGGACAGGGTGTATCGGGATGGCTACACCTTC
TRBV18	TRBJ2-2	few	14	NA	CASSPGLNTGELFF	TGTGCCAGCTCTCCGGGACTCAACACCGGGGAGCTGTTTTTT
TRBV10-1	TRBJ2-5	NA	13	NA	CASSRTFQETQYF	TGCGCCAGCAGTAGGACTTTCCAAGAGACCCAGTACTTC
TRBV6-5	TRBJ2-3	NA	16	NA	CASSYSLSPSADTQYF	TGTGCCAGCAGTTATTCTCTGTCCCCGTCCGCAGATACGCAGTATTTT
TRBV29-1	TRBJ2-3	NA	15	NA	CSVGRGSDRTDTQYF	TGCAGCGTTGGGCGGGGTTCAGATCGCACAGATACGCAGTATTTT
TRBV28	TRBJ1-4	once	15	NA	CASSFTSGLREKLFF	TGTGCCAGCAGTTTTACGTCGGGACTGCGGGAAAAACTGTTTTTT